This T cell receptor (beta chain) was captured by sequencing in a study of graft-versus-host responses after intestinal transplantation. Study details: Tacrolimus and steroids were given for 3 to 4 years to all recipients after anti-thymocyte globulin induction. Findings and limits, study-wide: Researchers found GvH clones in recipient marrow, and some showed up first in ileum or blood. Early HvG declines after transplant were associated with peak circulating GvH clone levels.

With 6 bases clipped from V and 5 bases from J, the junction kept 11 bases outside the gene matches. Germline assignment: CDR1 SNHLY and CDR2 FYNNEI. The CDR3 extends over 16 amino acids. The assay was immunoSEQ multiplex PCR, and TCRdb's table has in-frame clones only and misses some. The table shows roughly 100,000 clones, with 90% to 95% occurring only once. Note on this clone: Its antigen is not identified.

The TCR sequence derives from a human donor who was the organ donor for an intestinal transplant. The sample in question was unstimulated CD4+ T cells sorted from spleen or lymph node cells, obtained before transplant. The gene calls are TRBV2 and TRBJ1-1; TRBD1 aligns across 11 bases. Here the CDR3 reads CASRERDRGENTEAFF. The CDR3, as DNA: TGTGCCAGCAGGGAGCGGGACAGGGGGGAGAATACTGAAGCTTTCTTT.